This T cell receptor (beta chain) was sequenced in a study of OX40 agonist ivuxolimab in advanced cancers. In terms of the full investigation: Ivuxolimab was an agonistic, fully human IgG2 monoclonal antibody directed against OX40 (CD134), a costimulatory receptor. The paper reports the monotherapy dose-escalation portion (N = 52 patients) of the phase I ivuxolimab trial. Partial responses occurred in three dose-escalation patients, of whom one had hepatocellular carcinoma and two had cutaneous melanoma. Intravenous ivuxolimab was administered to patients every 2 weeks at six dose levels: 0.01, 0.1, 0.3, 1.5, 3 and 10 mg/kg. In the dose-escalation cohort, 82.7% of patients were male, and the mean age was around 60 years, with a range of 23 to 79. Among the roughly 52 dose-escalation patients, about 20 had hepatocellular carcinoma, 15 or so melanoma, 9 renal cell carcinoma and 9 head and neck cancer. Patients were allowed to have had prior anti-PD-1, anti-PD-L1 or anti-CTLA-4 therapy, and around 41% of the dose-escalation patients had previously received checkpoint inhibitors. The point of sequencing TCRbeta in the periphery was to test whether ivuxolimab changed TCR sequence diversity and drove clonal T-cell expansion. What the authors observed across the whole study: Low levels of normalized T-cell clonal expansion were also seen in some patients who did not respond. Antigen specificity was not determined for the clonally expanded peripheral T cells. After ivuxolimab, more expanded clones were found on average in CD8+ T cells than in CD4+ T cells. At doses of 0.1 to 3.0 mg/kg, clonal expansion of both CD4+ and CD8+ blood T cells was observed from baseline to week 6. In the 0.1-3.0 mg/kg groups, partial responders were among the patients with the lowest normalized peripheral clonal expansion, particularly in CD8+ T cells.

In regard to this clone: Its antigen is still unknown. Within one base of it there is no much larger clone, and no base qualities were kept.

According to the germline V gene, CDR1 reads KGHSH and CDR2 reads LQKENI. V is shortened by 0 bases, J by 0 bases, and the region joining them spans 8 bases. Taken from cysteine to phenylalanine, the CDR3 has 16 residues. Of all the DNA, just the CDR3 is kept, 48 bases in frame from base 1. Genomic DNA was isolated from the sorted cells so that the TCRbeta CDR3 region could be sequenced. The immunoSEQ Assay was used for sequencing of TCRbeta CDR3 regions. The clones in this table, taken by TCRdb from immuneACCESS, are in-frame only. Not every clone is retained; where verified, under half of the shortfall comes from an unresolved V gene, and the cause of the rest is unknown. In this sample the table shows more than 90,000 clones, approximately 83% of which occur a single time. Of the sample, 1.4% to 1.5% falls within the top ten clones. The trial excluded patients who had a history of autoimmune disease or were on systemic immunosuppression. Peripheral blood for TCR sequencing was drawn from every dose cohort at baseline, at cycle 4 day 1 and at cycle 7 day 1. The samples were taken from a phase I, first-in-human, multicenter, open-label dose-escalation trial of ivuxolimab. Adults with locally advanced or metastatic melanoma, renal cell carcinoma, hepatocellular carcinoma or head and neck squamous cell carcinoma were enrolled in the trial. Before TCR sequencing, CD4+ T cells and CD8+ T cells from peripheral blood were sorted into separate populations.

The starting material was CD4+ or CD8+ T cells sorted from blood, obtained in a trial of the OX40 agonist ivuxolimab. The V gene is TRBV18 and the J gene is TRBJ1-4; too little of a D gene remains to name it. The sequence was obtained from an adult with an advanced solid tumor such as melanoma, head and neck, liver or kidney cancer. The encoded CDR3 is CASSPPGSTTNEKLFF. The nucleotide sequence reads TGTGCCAGCTCACCACCGGGCAGCACAACTAATGAAAAACTGTTTTTT.